The present TCR beta chain was sequenced within a study of shared clonotypes between healthy human individuals. CDR1 and CDR2 from the germline V gene are MNHEY and SVGAGI. The ends lost 10 bases at V and 7 bases at J; junction bases unmatched: 8. The CDR3 loop spans 13 amino acids. DNA from unsorted PBMC was sequenced on ten immunoSEQ deep assay plates. In the original analysis: ImmunoSEQ output held junction-only sequences without quality scores, so filtering differed. Using immunoSEQ multiplex PCR, the repertoire was profiled, and TCRdb retains in-frame clones only, with some absent. V and J calls and clone size are copied from that table; D and trimming were computed from the DNA. The table records 400,000 to 500,000 clones, around 78% of them present only once.

The TCR was taken from a woman in her 40s in good health. Some clones in this sample may be carry-over from other donors' samples. The gene calls are TRBV6-5 and TRBJ2-7; 12 nucleotides line up with TRBD1. Sample: PBMCs. In DNA, the CDR3 is TGTGCCACCCGGGACAGGGGGCGATGGGAGCAGTACTTC. It yields the protein CATRDRGRWEQYF.